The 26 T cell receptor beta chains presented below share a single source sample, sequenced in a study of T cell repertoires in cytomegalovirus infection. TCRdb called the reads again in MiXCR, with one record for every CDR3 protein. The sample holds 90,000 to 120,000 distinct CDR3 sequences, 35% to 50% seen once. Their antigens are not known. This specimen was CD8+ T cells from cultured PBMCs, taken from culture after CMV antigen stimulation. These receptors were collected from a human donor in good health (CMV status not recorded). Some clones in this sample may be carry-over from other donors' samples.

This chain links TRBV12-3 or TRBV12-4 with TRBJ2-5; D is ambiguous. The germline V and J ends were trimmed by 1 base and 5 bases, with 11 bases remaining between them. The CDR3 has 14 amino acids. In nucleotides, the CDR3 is TGTGCCAGCAGTTTAGAGGGTAGTTGGGAGACCCAGTACTTC. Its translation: CASSLEGSWETQYF.

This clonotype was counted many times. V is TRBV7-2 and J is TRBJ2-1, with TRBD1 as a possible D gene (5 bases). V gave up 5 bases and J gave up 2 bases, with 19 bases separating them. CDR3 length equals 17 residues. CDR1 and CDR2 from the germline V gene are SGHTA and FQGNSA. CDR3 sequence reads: CASSPSQRGSAYNEQFF. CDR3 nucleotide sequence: TGTGCCAGCAGCCCATCTCAAAGGGGTAGTGCCTACAATGAGCAGTTCTTC. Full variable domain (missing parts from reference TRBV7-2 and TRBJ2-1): GAGVSQSPSNKVTEKGKDVELRCDPISGHTALYWYRQSLGQGLEFLIYFQGNSAPDKSGLPSDRFSAERTGGSVSTLTIQRTQQEDSAVYLCASSPSQRGSAYNEQFFGPGTRLTVL.

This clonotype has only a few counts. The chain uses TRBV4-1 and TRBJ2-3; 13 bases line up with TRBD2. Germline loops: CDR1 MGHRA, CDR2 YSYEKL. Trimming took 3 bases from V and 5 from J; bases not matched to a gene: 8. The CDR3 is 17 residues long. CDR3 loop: CASSQLRTSGGGDTQYF. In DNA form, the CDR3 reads TGCGCCAGCAGCCAGCTCCGGACTAGCGGGGGCGGAGATACGCAGTATTTT.

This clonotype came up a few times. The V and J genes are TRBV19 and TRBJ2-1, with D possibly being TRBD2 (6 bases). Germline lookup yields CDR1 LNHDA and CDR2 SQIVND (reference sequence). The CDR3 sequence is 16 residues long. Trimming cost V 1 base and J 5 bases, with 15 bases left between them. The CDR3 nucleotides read TGTGCCAGTAGTATAGGGGGAGGTATCGCGGACAATGAGCAGTTCTTC. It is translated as CASSIGGGIADNEQFF.

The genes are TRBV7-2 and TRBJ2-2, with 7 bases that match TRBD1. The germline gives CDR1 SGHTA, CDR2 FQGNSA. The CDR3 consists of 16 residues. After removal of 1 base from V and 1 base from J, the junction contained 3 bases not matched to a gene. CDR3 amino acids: CASSLGQGVNTGELFF. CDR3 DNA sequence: TGTGCCAGCAGCTTAGGGCAGGGGGTGAACACCGGGGAGCTGTTTTTT.

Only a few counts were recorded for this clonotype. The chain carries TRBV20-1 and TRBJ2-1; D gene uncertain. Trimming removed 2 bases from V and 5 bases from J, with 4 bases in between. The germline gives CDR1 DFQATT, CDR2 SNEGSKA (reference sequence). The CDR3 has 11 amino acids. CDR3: CSARWDNEQFF. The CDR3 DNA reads TGCAGTGCTAGATGGGACAATGAGCAGTTCTTC.

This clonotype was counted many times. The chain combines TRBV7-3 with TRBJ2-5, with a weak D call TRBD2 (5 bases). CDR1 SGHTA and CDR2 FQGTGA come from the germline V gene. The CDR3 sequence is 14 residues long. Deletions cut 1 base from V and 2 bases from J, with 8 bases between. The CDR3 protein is CASSLMGGQETQYF. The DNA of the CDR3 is TGTGCCAGCAGCTTAATGGGCGGGCAAGAGACCCAGTACTTC.

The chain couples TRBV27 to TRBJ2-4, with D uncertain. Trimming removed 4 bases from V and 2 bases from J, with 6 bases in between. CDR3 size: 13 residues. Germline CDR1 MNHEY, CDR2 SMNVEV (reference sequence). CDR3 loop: CASSWGPKNIQYF. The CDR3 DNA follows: TGTGCCAGCAGTTGGGGTCCCAAAAACATTCAGTACTTC.

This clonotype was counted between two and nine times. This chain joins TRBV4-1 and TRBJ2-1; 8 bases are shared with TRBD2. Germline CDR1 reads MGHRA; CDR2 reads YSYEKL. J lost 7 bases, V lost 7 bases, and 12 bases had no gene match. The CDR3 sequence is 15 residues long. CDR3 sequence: CASNLRGGQANEQFF. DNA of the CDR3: TGCGCCAGCAACCTCCGGGGGGGCCAGGCAAATGAGCAGTTCTTC.

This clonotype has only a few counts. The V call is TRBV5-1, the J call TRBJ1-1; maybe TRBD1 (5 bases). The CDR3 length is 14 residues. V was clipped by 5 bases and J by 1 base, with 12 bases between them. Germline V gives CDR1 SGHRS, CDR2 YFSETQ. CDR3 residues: CASSSGAENTEAFF. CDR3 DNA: TGCGCCAGCAGTAGTGGGGCAGAGAACACTGAAGCTTTCTTT.

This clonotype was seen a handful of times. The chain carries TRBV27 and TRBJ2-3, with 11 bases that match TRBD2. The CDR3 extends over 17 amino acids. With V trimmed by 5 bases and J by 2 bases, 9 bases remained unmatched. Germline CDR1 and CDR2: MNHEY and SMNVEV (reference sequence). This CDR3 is CASSTYPSGGLTDTQYF. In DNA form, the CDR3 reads TGTGCCAGCAGTACGTACCCTAGCGGGGGGCTCACAGATACGCAGTATTTT.

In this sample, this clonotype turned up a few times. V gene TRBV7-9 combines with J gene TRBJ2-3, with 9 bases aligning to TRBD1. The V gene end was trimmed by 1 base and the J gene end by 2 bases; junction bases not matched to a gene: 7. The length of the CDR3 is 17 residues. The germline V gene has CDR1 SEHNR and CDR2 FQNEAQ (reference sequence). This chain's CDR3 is CASSLGGQGRLTDTQYF. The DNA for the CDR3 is TGTGCCAGCAGCTTAGGAGGACAGGGGCGACTCACAGATACGCAGTATTTT. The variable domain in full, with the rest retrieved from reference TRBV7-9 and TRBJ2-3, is DTGVSQNPRHKITKRGQNVTFRCDPISEHNRLYWYRQTLGQGPEFLTYFQNEAQLEKSRLLSDRFSAERPKGSFSTLEIQRTEQGDSAMYLCASSLGGQGRLTDTQYFGPGTRLTVL.

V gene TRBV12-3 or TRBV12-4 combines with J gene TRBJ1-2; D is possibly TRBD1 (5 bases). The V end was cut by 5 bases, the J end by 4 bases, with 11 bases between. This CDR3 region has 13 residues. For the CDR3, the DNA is TGTGCCAGCAGTACAACAGGCGTCTATGGCTACACCTTC. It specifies CASSTTGVYGYTF.

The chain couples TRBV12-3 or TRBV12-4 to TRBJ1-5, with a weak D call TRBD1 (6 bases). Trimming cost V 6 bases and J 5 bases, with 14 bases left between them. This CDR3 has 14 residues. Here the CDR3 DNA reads TGTGCCAGCAGCCAGACAGGAGAAGATCAGCCCCAGCATTTT. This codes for CASSQTGEDQPQHF.

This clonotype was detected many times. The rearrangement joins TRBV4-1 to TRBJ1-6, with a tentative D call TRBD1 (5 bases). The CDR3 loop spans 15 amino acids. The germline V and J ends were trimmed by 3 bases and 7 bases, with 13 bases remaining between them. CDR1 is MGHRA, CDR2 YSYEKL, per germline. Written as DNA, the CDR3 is TGCGCCAGCAGCCATATGGGACCCTCAAATTCACCCCTCCACTTT. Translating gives CASSHMGPSNSPLHF.

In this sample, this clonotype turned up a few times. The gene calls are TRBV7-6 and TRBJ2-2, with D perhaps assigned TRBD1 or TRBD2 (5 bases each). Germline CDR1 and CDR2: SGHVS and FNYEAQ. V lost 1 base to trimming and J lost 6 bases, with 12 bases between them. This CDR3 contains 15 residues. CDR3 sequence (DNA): TGTGCCAGCAGCTTAGGGGACCCTGGGGCCGGGGAGCTGTTTTTT. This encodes CASSLGDPGAGELFF.

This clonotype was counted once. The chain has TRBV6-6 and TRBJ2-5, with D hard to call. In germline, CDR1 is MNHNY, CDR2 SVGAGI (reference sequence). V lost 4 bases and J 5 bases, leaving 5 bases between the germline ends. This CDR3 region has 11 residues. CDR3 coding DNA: TGTGCCAGCAGTTGGGTGGAGACCCAGTACTTC. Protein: CASSWVETQYF.

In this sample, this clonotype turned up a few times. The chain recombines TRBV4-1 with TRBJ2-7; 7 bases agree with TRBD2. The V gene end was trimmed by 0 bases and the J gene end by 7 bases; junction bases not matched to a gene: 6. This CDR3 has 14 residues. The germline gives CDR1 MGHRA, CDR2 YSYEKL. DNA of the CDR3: TGCGCCAGCAGCCAAGATCGGCTGGGAGGGGAGCAGTACTTC. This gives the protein CASSQDRLGGEQYF.

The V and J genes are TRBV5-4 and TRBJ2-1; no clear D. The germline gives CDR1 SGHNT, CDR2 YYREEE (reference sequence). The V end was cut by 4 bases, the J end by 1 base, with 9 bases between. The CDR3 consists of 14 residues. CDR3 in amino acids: CASSVELSYNEQFF. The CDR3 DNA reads TGTGCCAGCAGCGTGGAGCTTTCCTACAATGAGCAGTTCTTC.

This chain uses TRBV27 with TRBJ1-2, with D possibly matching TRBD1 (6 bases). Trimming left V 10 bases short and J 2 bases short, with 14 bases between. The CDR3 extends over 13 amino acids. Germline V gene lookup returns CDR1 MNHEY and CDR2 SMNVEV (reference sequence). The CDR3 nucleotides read TGTGCCACCTTTGGGGGGCAAAACTATGGCTACACCTTC. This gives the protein CATFGGQNYGYTF.

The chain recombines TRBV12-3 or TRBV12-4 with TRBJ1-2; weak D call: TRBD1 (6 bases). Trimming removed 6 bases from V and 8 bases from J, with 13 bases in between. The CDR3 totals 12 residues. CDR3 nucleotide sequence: TGTGCCAGCAGGTCAGGGGAAGGAGGCTACACCTTC. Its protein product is CASRSGEGGYTF.

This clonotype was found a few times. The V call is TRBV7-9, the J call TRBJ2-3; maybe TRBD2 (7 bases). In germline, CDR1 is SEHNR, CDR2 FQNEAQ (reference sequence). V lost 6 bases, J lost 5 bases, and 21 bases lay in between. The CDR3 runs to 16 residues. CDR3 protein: CASRPGTGGREDTQYF. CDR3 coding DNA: TGTGCCAGCAGGCCAGGGACCGGGGGGCGAGAAGATACGCAGTATTTT.

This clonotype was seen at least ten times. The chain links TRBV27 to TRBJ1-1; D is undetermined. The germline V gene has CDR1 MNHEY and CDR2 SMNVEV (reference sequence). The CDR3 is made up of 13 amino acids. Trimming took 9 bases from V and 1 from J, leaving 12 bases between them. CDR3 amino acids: CASSLGGNTEAFF. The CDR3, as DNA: TGTGCCAGTAGTCTAGGAGGGAACACTGAAGCTTTCTTT.

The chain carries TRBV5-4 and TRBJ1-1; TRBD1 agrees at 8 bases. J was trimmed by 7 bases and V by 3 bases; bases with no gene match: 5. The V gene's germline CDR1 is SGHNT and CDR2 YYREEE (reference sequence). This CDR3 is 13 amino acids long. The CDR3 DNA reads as TGTGCCAGCAGCTGGGGACAGGCTGGTGAAGCTTTCTTT. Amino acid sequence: CASSWGQAGEAFF.

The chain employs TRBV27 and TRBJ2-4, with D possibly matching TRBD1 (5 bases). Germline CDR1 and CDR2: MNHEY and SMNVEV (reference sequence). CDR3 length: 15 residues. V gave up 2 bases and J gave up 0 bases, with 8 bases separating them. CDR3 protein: CASSLDSVAKNIQYF. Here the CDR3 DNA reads TGTGCCAGCAGTTTAGACAGCGTAGCCAAAAACATTCAGTACTTC.

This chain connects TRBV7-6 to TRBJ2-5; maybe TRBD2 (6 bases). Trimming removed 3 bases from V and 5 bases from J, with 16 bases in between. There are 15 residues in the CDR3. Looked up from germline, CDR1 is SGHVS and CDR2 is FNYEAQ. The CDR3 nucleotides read TGTGCCAGCAGCTTCCTGAACGGGGCGGGGGAGACCCAGTACTTC. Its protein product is CASSFLNGAGETQYF.